The text below deals with one T cell receptor beta chain. Source study methods: Estimated nucleated cell counts came from reference gene primer amplification. The protocol was immunoSEQ multiplex PCR, while the TCRdb copy is restricted to in-frame clones and leaves out a portion. Clone size and V and J calls were adopted from that table, with D and trimming inferred from the DNA. The repertoire holds some 260,000 clones, with approximately 85% as singletons. This sample is part of a study of blood T cell repertoires in COVID-19. Looking at the study overall: Material from acute and convalescent COVID-19 was sourced from the United States, Italy and Spain. Nucleic acid was either cDNA or gDNA, and it came from T cells, B-cell-depleted T cells, or PBMCs.

Per germline, CDR1 GTSNPN and CDR2 SVGIG (reference sequence). The CDR3 is 14 amino acids. Trimming left V 0 bases short and J 7 bases short, with 13 bases between. This rearrangement joins TRBV30 to TRBJ2-1, with D perhaps TRBD2 (5 bases). The sequenced sample was peripheral blood. The sequence came from a human donor in a cohort sampled during active COVID-19. The CDR3 is CAWSVRRRGNEQFF. The CDR3 region has the DNA TGTGCCTGGAGTGTAAGACGCCGAGGGAATGAGCAGTTCTTC.